This T cell receptor (beta chain) came from a study of blood T cell repertoires in COVID-19. In the source study's methods: Nucleated cell counts were estimated from reference gene primer amplification. Sequenced by immunoSEQ multiplex PCR; TCRdb stores in-frame clones only, minus some. D and trimming were read from the DNA, whereas the V and J calls and clone size are those reported in that table. The sample consists of roughly 150,000 clones, approximately 83% of them appearing once. V gave up 0 bases and J gave up 8 bases, with 13 bases separating them. Per the germline V gene, CDR1 is LGHDT and CDR2 is YNNKEL (reference sequence). The CDR3 totals 14 residues. Participants came from 20 to 25 US areas, aged roughly 18 to 100 years. This clone was counted once.

The J gene is TRBJ1-2, the V gene TRBV3-1 (or the pseudogene TRBV3-2); no clear D gene. The origin of this receptor is a man between 65 and 85 years old who had been exposed to COVID-19. Material for sequencing was PBMCs or T cells enriched from blood (not recorded which). CDR3 sequence reads: CASSQDRNLGGYTF. CDR3 coding DNA: TGTGCCAGCAGCCAAGATAGGAACCTAGGAGGCTACACCTTC.